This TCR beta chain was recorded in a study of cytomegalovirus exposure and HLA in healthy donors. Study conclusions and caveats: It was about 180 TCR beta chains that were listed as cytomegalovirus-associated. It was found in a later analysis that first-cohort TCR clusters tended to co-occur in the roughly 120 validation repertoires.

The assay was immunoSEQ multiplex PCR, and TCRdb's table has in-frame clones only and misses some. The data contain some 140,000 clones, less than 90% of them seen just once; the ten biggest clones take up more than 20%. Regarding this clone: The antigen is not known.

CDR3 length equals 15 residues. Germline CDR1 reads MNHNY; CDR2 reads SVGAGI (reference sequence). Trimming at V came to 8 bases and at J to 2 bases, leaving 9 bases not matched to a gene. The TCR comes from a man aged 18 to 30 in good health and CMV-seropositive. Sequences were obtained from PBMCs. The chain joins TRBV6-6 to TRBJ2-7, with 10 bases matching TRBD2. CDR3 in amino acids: CASRTGLAGAYEQYF. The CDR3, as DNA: TGTGCCAGCCGAACGGGGCTAGCGGGAGCCTACGAGCAGTACTTC.